This T cell receptor beta chain derives from a study of blood T cell repertoires in COVID-19. Study-wide context: Material from acute and convalescent COVID-19 was sourced from the United States, Italy and Spain. From T cells, B-cell-depleted T cells, or PBMCs came the material, which was cDNA or gDNA.

The CDR3 loop spans 14 amino acids. V lost 4 bases to trimming and J lost 7 bases; unmatched junction nucleotides: 5. Germline CDR1 and CDR2: LGHDT and YNNKEL (reference sequence). Sequenced by immunoSEQ multiplex PCR; TCRdb stores in-frame clones only, minus some. The sample comprises 250,000 to 350,000 clones, approximately 90% of which are singletons, and over 5.5% rests with the top ten. Seattle's enrolled individuals joined amid active infection and were then monitored longitudinally. Sequencing was performed on peripheral blood. V gene TRBV3-1 (or the pseudogene TRBV3-2) combines with J gene TRBJ1-5, with 9 nucleotides matching TRBD1. This clonotype was obtained from a woman aged 45 to 65 with COVID-19, enrolled during active disease. The CDR3 nucleotides read TGTGCCAGCAGCCCAGGACAGGGGAACCAGCCCCAGCATTTT. The encoded protein is CASSPGQGNQPQHF.